This TCR beta chain is from a study of cytomegalovirus exposure and HLA in healthy donors. Study outcomes and limitations: Published work reported that the classifier diagnosed cytomegalovirus status with high specificity and sensitivity.

This CDR3 spans 16 amino acids. V dropped 4 bases and J dropped 5; count of bases not matched to a gene: 6. Per germline, CDR1 MNHEY and CDR2 SMNVEV (reference sequence). Sequencing used immunoSEQ multiplex PCR; TCRdb keeps in-frame clones, though not all of them. The sample carries 200,000 to 250,000 clones, 80% to 90% recorded once. On this clone itself: Antigen unknown.

The specimen sequenced was PBMCs. This rearrangement joins TRBV27 to TRBJ2-7, with 15 positions matching TRBD2. This TCR derives from a woman aged 18-29 years in good health and CMV-seronegative. The CDR3 loop reads CASSSGLAGGGDEQYF. The CDR3 DNA follows: TGTGCCAGCAGTTCAGGACTAGCGGGAGGGGGCGACGAGCAGTACTTC.